These T cell receptor beta chains were read from a single sample in a study of shared clonotypes between healthy human individuals. Clones were sequenced by immunoSEQ multiplex PCR, and TCRdb holds only the in-frame ones, with some missing. Of 1.4 million to 1.5 million clones in the sample, about 96% were seen once. The sample was naive CD4+ T cells sorted from blood. The receptors shown here come from a young man in good health. The CDR3 runs from the conserved cysteine through the conserved F or W. Each record gives: V gene, CDR3 length, J gene, CDR3 protein.

>TRBV14|19|TRBJ2-7
CASSQVPGQGFRVDYEQYF
>TRBV27|17|TRBJ1-2
CASNPHPPAGGNYGYTF
>TRBV9|15|TRBJ2-7
CASSLTTFVYHEQYF
>TRBV18|13|TRBJ2-7
CASSPDSLSEQYF
>TRBV29-1|14|TRBJ1-2
CSVGTGTHSNGYTF
>TRBV27|16|TRBJ1-2
CASSFTSGGRSNGYTF
>TRBV18|14|TRBJ1-2
CASSPSQGDPRDTF
>TRBV7-2|16|TRBJ2-2
CASSLGPRMNTGELFF
>TRBV6-1|15|TRBJ2-7
CASSEALAGGYEQYF
>TRBV4-1|14|TRBJ2-3
CASSQSSGTGTQYF
>TRBV27|14|TRBJ1-2
CASSLSRTGYGYTF
>TRBV5-1|12|TRBJ2-2
CASSLKGGELFF
>TRBV28|11|TRBJ1-5
CASSLGQPQHF
>TRBV6-6|14|TRBJ1-1
CASSGAGSDTEAFF
>TRBV5-1|15|TRBJ2-5
CASSPGTGGTKTQYF
>TRBV27|13|TRBJ2-3
CASRGSSTDTQYF
>TRBV29-1|13|TRBJ2-1
CSVRGLYNNEQFF
>TRBV2|13|TRBJ2-3
CASRDGGADTQYF
>TRBV15|15|TRBJ2-4
CATSRETPGLNIQYF
>TRBV11-3|15|TRBJ2-1
CASSLDGQGADEQFF
>TRBV28|15|TRBJ2-7
CASSHGTSGFYEQYF
>TRBV19|15|TRBJ2-3
CASSIIRTSTDTQYF
>TRBV7-6|14|TRBJ1-2
CASSLEQGDYGYTF
>TRBV6-1|14|TRBJ2-7
CASSAGLAGDEQYF
>TRBV5-1|13|TRBJ2-7
CASSSRETYEQYF
>TRBV6-5|14|TRBJ2-5
CASSGETGVGEQYF
>TRBV5-1|16|TRBJ2-3
CASSRDGTSGRDTQYF
>TRBV5-4|14|TRBJ1-2
CASSLEGLPYGYTF
>TRBV19|16|TRBJ2-1
CASSRLLAGDYNEQFF
>TRBV6-5|14|TRBJ2-7
CASSKLAGPYEQYF
>TRBV5-1|14|TRBJ1-2
CASTPYQGNYGYTF
>TRBV28|12|TRBJ1-1
CASMKGVTEAFF
>TRBV9|14|TRBJ1-2
CASSVGDSPYGYTF
>TRBV7-9|11|TRBJ1-2
CASSRDLGYTF
>TRBV7-2|13|TRBJ2-1
CASSLDSYNEQFF
>TRBV10-3|14|TRBJ2-7
CAISAETVSYEQYF
>TRBV21-1|17|TRBJ2-5
CASSNGTSGRIRETQYF
>TRBV5-1|16|TRBJ1-1
CASSLGQGVLNTEAFF
>TRBV10-3|15|TRBJ2-1
CAITDSGGSYNEQFF
>TRBV19|15|TRBJ1-2
CASSPRDFSSYGYTF
>TRBV27|16|TRBJ2-2
CASSFWGQVNTGELFF
>TRBV30|13|TRBJ1-5
CAWSIKGGQPQHF
>TRBV11-2|19|TRBJ2-7
CASSLDGLAGVGTLYEQYF